This TCR beta chain derives from a study of T cell responses to AZD1222 COVID-19 vaccine. The assay was immunoSEQ multiplex PCR, and TCRdb's table has in-frame clones only and misses some. The profile shows around 120,000 clones, 85% to 90% of them singletons. The CDR3 length is 12 residues. V lost 1 base to trimming and J lost 4 bases, with 5 bases between them. Germline V gives CDR1 LGHDT, CDR2 YNNKEL (reference sequence). Findings of the study overall: Samples come after the peak T cell response, not at day 14. Clonal diversity may have been underestimated in mostly white British donors.

This clone has just a few counts. The antigen is not known. This sample comprised peripheral blood, obtained 28 days after the second AZD1222 dose. This receptor was obtained from an adult who received the AZD1222 COVID-19 vaccine. The chain couples TRBV3-1 (or the pseudogene TRBV3-2) to TRBJ2-7, with D uncertain. CDR3 amino acids: CASSQGLYEQYF. The CDR3 nucleotides are TGTGCCAGCAGCCAAGGTCTTTACGAGCAGTACTTC.